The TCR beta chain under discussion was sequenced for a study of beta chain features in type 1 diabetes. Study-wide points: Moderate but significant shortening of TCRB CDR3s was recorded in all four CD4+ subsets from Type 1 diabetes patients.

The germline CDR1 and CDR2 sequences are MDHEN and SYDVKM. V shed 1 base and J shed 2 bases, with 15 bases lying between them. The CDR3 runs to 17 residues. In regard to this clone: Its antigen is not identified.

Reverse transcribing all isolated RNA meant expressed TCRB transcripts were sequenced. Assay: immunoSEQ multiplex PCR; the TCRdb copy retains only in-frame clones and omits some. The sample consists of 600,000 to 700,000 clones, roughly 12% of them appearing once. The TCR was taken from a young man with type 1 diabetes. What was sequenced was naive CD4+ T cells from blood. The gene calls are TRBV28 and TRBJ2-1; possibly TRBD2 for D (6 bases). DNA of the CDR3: TGTGCCAGCAGTTTATCTTCCGGAGGGATTACCTACAATGAGCAGTTCTTC. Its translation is CASSLSSGGITYNEQFF. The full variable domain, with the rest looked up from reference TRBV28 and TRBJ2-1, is DVKVTQSSRYLVKRTGEKVFLECVQDMDHENMFWYRQDPGLGLRLIYFSYDVKMKEKGDIPEGYSVSREKKERFSLILESASTNQTSMYLCASSLSSGGITYNEQFFGPGTRLTVL.